This T cell receptor (beta chain) appears in the sequencing data of a study of OX40 agonist ivuxolimab in advanced cancers. Study background: Six ivuxolimab dose levels, 0.01 to 10 mg/kg, were given intravenously every 2 weeks. Allowance was made for prior anti-PD-1, anti-PD-L1 or anti-CTLA-4 therapy, and 40% to 45% had some.

This clone has just one count. Its antigen remains unknown. Study-level points and caveats: CD8+ T cells averaged more expanded clones than CD4+. In the expanded peripheral T cells, antigen specificity was never determined.

The method was immunoSEQ multiplex PCR; TCRdb's version includes in-frame clones alone and lacks a portion of them. Of more than 60,000 clones in the sample, around 94% were seen once. Trimming removed 1 base from V and 6 bases from J, with 16 bases in between. Germline values: CDR1 LGHNA, CDR2 YNFKEQ. The CDR3 loop spans 16 amino acids. The receptor was derived from an adult with an advanced solid tumor such as melanoma, head and neck, liver or kidney cancer. Specimen: CD4+ or CD8+ T cells sorted from blood, collected in a trial of the OX40 agonist ivuxolimab. The V and J genes are TRBV4-2 and TRBJ2-1; a weak D match, TRBD1 (6 bases). The CDR3: CASSQGGTPKVNEQFF. Written as DNA, the CDR3 is TGTGCCAGCAGCCAAGGGGGGACACCGAAGGTCAATGAGCAGTTCTTC.